The 9 T cell receptor beta chains presented below share a single source sample, sequenced in a study of T and B cells in COVID-19 patients. TRB rearrangements were amplified by multiplex PCR with BIOMED2 TRB-A/B primers. TCRdb reprocessed the multiplex PCR reads with MiXCR, giving one entry per CDR3 protein. Here the sample spans some 1,400 distinct CDR3 sequences, around 25% being singletons. From blood, roughly 250-500 ng of genomic DNA served as TRB template. Sequenced sample: blood. These receptors were taken from a human donor with active COVID-19.

In this sample, this clonotype turned up a few times. This chain links TRBV5-1 with TRBJ2-5, with 11 nucleotides matching TRBD1. J gave up 0 bases and V 4 bases, and 5 bases lay outside the gene matches. The CDR3 contains 16 residues. In germline, CDR1 is SGHRS, CDR2 YFSETQ. The DNA for the CDR3 is TGCGCCAGCAGCGGGGGGACAGGGGGGTACCAAGAGACCCAGTACTTC. The encoded protein is CASSGGTGGYQETQYF. Supplemented by reference TRBV5-1 and TRBJ2-5, the full variable domain reads KAGVTQTPRYLIKTRGQQVTLSCSPISGHRSVSWYQQTPGQGLQFLFEYFSETQRNKGNFPGRFSGRQFSNSRSEMNVSTLELGDSALYLCASSGGTGGYQETQYFGPGTRLLVL.

A note on this clonotype: The missing conserved phenylalanine or tryptophan at the end of this CDR3 makes a read error likely. The V gene is TRBV24-1, the J gene TRBJ2-3, with a weak D call TRBD1 (6 bases). V lost 2 bases and J lost 6, with 11 bases in between. This CDR3 contains 14 residues. Germline CDR1 KGHDR, CDR2 SFDVKD. The CDR3 loop reads CATSDSYRVDTQYL. The CDR3, as DNA: TGTGCCACCAGTGATTCCTACAGGGTGGATACGCAGTATCTT.

The chain employs TRBV19 and TRBJ1-2, with no clear D. CDR3 length equals 13 residues. Per germline, CDR1 LNHDA and CDR2 SQIVND (reference sequence). Between the trimmed V and J ends, which lost 3 bases and 6 bases, there was a span of 11 bases. CDR3 sequence (DNA): TGTGCCAGTAGTATTTCGGCAGAACATGGCTACACCTTC. This gives the protein CASSISAEHGYTF. The full variable domain, its missing parts supplied by reference TRBV19 and TRBJ1-2, is DGGITQSPKYLFRKEGQNVTLSCEQNLNHDAMYWYRQDPGQGLRLIYYSQIVNDFQKGDIAEGYSVSREKKESFPLTVTSAQKNPTAFYLCASSISAEHGYTFGSGTRLTVV.

By sample fraction, this clonotype is large. The chain couples TRBV19 to TRBJ2-2; D gene ambiguous. The germline gives CDR1 LNHDA, CDR2 SQIVND (reference sequence). This CDR3 is built from 11 residues. The V end was cut by 7 bases, the J end by 6 bases, with 6 bases between. Written as DNA, the CDR3 is TGTGCCAGTAACTTCGCCGGGGAGCTGTTTTTT. Amino acids: CASNFAGELFF.

CDR3 in amino acids: CASSYSGGPSTGELFF. DNA for the CDR3: TGTGCCAGCAGTTACTCGGGGGGGCCCAGCACCGGGGAGCTGTTTTTT. The gene calls are TRBV6-2 or TRBV6-3 and TRBJ2-2; a weak D match, TRBD2 (7 bases). The CDR3 spans 16 residues. CDR1 and CDR2 (germline): MNHEY, SVGEGT. Trimming left V 0 bases short and J 4 bases short, with 12 bases between.

By its share, this clonotype is medium-sized. This sequence joins TRBV6-2 or TRBV6-3 and TRBJ1-4; 9 positions match TRBD1. This CDR3 comprises 16 residues. Germline CDR1 and CDR2: MNHEY and SVGEGT. V was pared by 4 bases and J by 7 bases, with 10 bases of the junction left unmatched. The CDR3 spells CASSSIPGQGVEKLFF. The CDR3 bases are TGTGCCAGCAGTTCCATTCCGGGACAGGGCGTTGAAAAACTGTTTTTT.

By share of the sample, this clonotype is medium-sized. V is TRBV27 and J is TRBJ2-1, with 15 bases identical to TRBD2. The V gene's germline CDR1 is MNHEY and CDR2 SMNVEV (reference sequence). V shed 5 bases and J 9 bases; nucleotides not matched to a gene: 8. This CDR3 comprises 16 residues. The CDR3: CASSPGLAGGTSEQFF. Written as DNA, the CDR3 is TGTGCCAGCAGTCCCGGACTAGCGGGAGGGACTAGTGAGCAGTTCTTC.

This clonotype is deemed large. The V and J genes are TRBV12-3 or TRBV12-4 and TRBJ2-7; 7 bases fit TRBD1. V was pared by 6 bases and J by 2 bases, with 7 bases of the junction left unmatched. CDR3 length: 14 amino acids. CDR3 sequence (DNA): TGTGCCAGCAGCCCGGACAGGTCTACCTACGAGCAGTACTTC. It specifies CASSPDRSTYEQYF.

This clonotype was seen a few times. V is TRBV6-1 and J is TRBJ1-1; tentative D call: TRBD1 (5 bases). CDR1 is MNHNS, CDR2 SASEGT, per germline. CDR3 size: 14 residues. The V end lost 4 bases, the J end lost 4 bases, and 13 bases lay between the germline ends. The CDR3 nucleotides are TGTGCCAGCAGTGTAGGCTGGGGGTCCACTGAAGCTTTCTTT. Translated: CASSVGWGSTEAFF.